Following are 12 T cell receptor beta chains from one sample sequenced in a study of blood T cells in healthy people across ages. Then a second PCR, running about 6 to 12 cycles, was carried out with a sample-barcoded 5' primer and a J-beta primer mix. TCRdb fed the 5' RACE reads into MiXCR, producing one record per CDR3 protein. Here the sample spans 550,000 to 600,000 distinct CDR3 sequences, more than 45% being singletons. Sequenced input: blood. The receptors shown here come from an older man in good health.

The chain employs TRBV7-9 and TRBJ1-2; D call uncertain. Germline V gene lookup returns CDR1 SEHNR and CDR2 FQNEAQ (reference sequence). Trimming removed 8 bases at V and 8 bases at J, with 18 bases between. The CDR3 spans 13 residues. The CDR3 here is CASDPPGPVGYTF. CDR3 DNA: TGTGCCAGCGATCCTCCGGGCCCCGTGGGCTACACCTTC. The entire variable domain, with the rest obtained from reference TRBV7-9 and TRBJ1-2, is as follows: DTGVSQNPRHKITKRGQNVTFRCDPISEHNRLYWYRQTLGQGPEFLTYFQNEAQLEKSRLLSDRFSAERPKGSFSTLEIQRTEQGDSAMYLCASDPPGPVGYTFGSGTRLTVV.

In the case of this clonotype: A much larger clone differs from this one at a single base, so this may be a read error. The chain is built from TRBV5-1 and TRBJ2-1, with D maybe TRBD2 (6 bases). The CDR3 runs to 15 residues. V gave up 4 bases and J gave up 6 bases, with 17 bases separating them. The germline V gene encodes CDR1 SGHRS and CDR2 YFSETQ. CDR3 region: CASSKLVGGINEQFF. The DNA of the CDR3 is TGCGCCAGCAGCAAGCTAGTGGGGGGAATCAATGAGCAGTTCTTC.

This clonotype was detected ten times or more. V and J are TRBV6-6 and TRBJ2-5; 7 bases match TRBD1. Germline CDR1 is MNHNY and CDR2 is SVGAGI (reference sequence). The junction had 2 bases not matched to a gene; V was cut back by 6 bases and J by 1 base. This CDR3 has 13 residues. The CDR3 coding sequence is TGTGCCAGCAGGGGGACAGCCCAAGAGACCCAGTACTTC. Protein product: CASRGTAQETQYF.

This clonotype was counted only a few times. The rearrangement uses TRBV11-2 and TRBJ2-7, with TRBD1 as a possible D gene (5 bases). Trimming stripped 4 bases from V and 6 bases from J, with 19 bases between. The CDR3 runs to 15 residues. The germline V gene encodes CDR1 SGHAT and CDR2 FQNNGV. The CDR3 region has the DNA TGTGCCAGCAGCTCACAGGCAATTTTTCTTAGCGAGCAGTACTTC. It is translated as CASSSQAIFLSEQYF.

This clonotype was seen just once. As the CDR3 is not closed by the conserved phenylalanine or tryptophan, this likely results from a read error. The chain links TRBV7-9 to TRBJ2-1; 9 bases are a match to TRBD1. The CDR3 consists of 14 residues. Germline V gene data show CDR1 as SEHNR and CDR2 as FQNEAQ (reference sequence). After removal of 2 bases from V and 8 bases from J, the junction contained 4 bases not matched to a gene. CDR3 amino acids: CASSLNRGQDEQFL. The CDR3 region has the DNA TGTGCCAGCAGCTTAAACAGGGGGCAGGATGAGCAGTTCTTA.

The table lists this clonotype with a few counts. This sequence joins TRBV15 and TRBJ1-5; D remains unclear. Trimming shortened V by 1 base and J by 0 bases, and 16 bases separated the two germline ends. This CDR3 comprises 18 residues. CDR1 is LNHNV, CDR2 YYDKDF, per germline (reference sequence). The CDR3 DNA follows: TGTGCCACCAGCAGAGCTTATGCGGGAATGAATAGCAATCAGCCCCAGCATTTT. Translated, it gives CATSRAYAGMNSNQPQHF.

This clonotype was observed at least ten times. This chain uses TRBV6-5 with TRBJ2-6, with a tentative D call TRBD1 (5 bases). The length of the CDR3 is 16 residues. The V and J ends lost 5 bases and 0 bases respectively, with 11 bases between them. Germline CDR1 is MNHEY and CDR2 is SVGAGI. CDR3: CASSLQVFSGANVLTF. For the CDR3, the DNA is TGTGCCAGCAGTCTACAGGTGTTCTCTGGGGCCAACGTCCTGACTTTC.

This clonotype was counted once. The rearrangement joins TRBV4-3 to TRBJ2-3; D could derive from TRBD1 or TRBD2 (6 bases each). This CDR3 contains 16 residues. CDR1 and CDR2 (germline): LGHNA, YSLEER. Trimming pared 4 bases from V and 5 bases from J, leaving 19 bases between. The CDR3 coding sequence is TGCGCCAGCAGCCGACTCCTTTCGGGGGCTGTAGATACGCAGTATTTT. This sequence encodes CASSRLLSGAVDTQYF.

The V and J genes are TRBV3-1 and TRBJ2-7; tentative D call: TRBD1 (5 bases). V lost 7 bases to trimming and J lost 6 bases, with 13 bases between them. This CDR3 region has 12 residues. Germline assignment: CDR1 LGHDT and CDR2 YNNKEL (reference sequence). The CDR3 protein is CASTEGVGEQYF. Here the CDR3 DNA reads TGTGCCAGCACCGAAGGGGTGGGCGAGCAGTACTTC.

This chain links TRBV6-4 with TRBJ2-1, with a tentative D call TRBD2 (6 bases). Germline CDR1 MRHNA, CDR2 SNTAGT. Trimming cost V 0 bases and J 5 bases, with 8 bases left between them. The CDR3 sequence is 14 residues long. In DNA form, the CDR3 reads TGTGCCAGCAGTGACTCCGGGGGAAACAATGAGCAGTTCTTC. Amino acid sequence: CASSDSGGNNEQFF.

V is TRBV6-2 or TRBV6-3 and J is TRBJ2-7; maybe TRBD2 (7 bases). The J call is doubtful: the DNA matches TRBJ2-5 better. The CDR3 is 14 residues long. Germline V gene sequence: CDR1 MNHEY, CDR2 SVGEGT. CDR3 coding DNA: TGTGCCAGCAGTTACTCGGGGGGGCAGAAGACCCAGTACTTC. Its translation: CASSYSGGQKTQYF.

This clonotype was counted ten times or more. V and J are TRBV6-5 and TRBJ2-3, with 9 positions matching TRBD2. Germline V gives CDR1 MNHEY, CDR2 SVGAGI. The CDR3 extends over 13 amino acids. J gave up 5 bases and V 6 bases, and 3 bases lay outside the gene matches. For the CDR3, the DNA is TGTGCCAGCAGGCGGGGGGGCCTAGATACGCAGTATTTT. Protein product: CASRRGGLDTQYF.